This TCR beta chain stems from a study of T cells after posttransplantation cyclophosphamide. Study-wide results and caveats: Tissue-infiltrating T cells from skin or gut overlapped little with blood T cells. TRB clonality was highly associated with recipient CMV seropositivity and reactivation. Later blood repertoires were often dominated by clones from the donor CD8+ memory compartment.

CDR1 and CDR2 from the germline V gene are SGHAT and FQDESV (reference sequence). This CDR3 contains 16 residues. V lost 2 bases and J 1 base, leaving 11 bases between the germline ends. Regarding this clone: Its target is not known.

Profiling relied on immunoSEQ multiplex PCR, and the TCRdb table lists in-frame clones only, not all of them. The sample has roughly 25,000 clones, 86% seen once; the top ten hold around 5.8%. Specimen: PBMCs. The chain joins TRBV11-1 to TRBJ2-2; D is undetermined. This receptor was identified in a woman in her sixties or seventies with a blood cancer, CMV-positive, and with a related stem cell donor. The CDR3 is CASSLRRGRNTGELFF. In nucleotides, the CDR3 is TGTGCCAGCAGCTTAAGGCGAGGAAGGAACACCGGGGAGCTGTTTTTT.